A single sample is the source of the 23 T cell receptor beta chains below, sequenced in a study of beta chain features in type 1 diabetes. Study-wide results and limits: Significant though moderate, a shortening of TCRB CDR3s appeared in all four CD4+ subsets of Type 1 diabetes patients.

What was sequenced were expressed TCRB transcripts, since all of the isolated RNA had been reverse transcribed. Sequencing used immunoSEQ multiplex PCR; TCRdb keeps in-frame clones, though not all of them. The profile shows 160,000 or so clones, just over 8% of them singletons. These TCRs' antigens remain unknown. Sequences were obtained from central memory CD4+ T cells from blood. Every receptor here comes from a woman between 18 and 30 years old with type 1 diabetes.

About this clone itself: Other DNA variants within this sample encode the same CDR3. The chain recombines TRBV5-1 with TRBJ2-1; 8 positions agree with TRBD2. CDR3 length equals 15 residues. Trimming cost V 5 bases and J 1 base; bases outside gene matches: 5. CDR1 and CDR2 (germline): SGHRS, YFSETQ. The CDR3 nucleotides read TGCGCCAGCAGTCTCGGGGGGGGGTCCTACAATGAGCAGTTCTTC. Protein product: CASSLGGGSYNEQFF. Full variable domain (missing parts from reference TRBV5-1 and TRBJ2-1): KAGVTQTPRYLIKTRGQQVTLSCSPISGHRSVSWYQQTPGQGLQFLFEYFSETQRNKGNFPGRFSGRQFSNSRSEMNVSTLELGDSALYLCASSLGGGSYNEQFFGPGTRLTVL.

This chain links TRBV5-1 with TRBJ1-5, with no clear D. Germline assignment: CDR1 SGHRS and CDR2 YFSETQ. Trimming stripped 0 bases from V and 5 bases from J, with 12 bases between. The CDR3 totals 15 residues. CDR3 residues: CASSLEGVAHQPQHF. In DNA, the CDR3 is TGCGCCAGCAGCTTGGAAGGCGTAGCCCATCAGCCCCAGCATTTT.

This clone was recorded a few times. The chain recombines TRBV10-3 with TRBJ1-1; D not certain. The length of the CDR3 is 15 residues. Trimming stripped 5 bases from V and 0 bases from J, with 13 bases between. Germline V CDR1 and CDR2: ENHRY, SYGVKD. For the CDR3, the DNA is TGTGCCATCAGTAGCATGGAGAACATGAACACTGAAGCTTTCTTT. Translated, it gives CAISSMENMNTEAFF.

This clone was seen a few times. This chain connects TRBV4-1 to TRBJ2-3; TRBD2 matches at 7 bases. Looked up from germline, CDR1 is MGHRA and CDR2 is YSYEKL. J gave up 5 bases and V 1 base, and 9 bases lay outside the gene matches. This CDR3 contains 16 residues. The CDR3 region is CASSQADGRDGDTQYF. Here the CDR3 DNA reads TGCGCCAGCAGCCAAGCCGATGGGAGGGATGGAGATACGCAGTATTTT.

This clone was observed a handful of times. The chain's CDR3 is CAISESNRRPFGYTF. The CDR3 DNA is TGTGCCATCAGTGAGTCGAACAGAAGACCGTTTGGCTACACCTTC. This chain uses TRBV10-3 with TRBJ1-2; D gene unclear. Per germline, CDR1 ENHRY and CDR2 SYGVKD. This CDR3 region has 15 residues. V was trimmed by 0 bases and J by 7 bases, leaving 15 bases between them.

There are many counts of this clone. The chain carries TRBV30 and TRBJ2-5; 10 bases align to TRBD2. The CDR3 is made up of 14 amino acids. V lost 3 bases to trimming and J lost 4 bases; unmatched junction nucleotides: 5. Germline loops: CDR1 GTSNPN, CDR2 SVGIG (reference sequence). The CDR3 sequence is CAWRERTSGETQYF. CDR3 in DNA: TGTGCCTGGAGAGAAAGGACTAGCGGAGAGACCCAGTACTTC.

The chain carries TRBV27 and TRBJ2-4, with D possibly matching TRBD2 (5 bases). CDR1 MNHEY and CDR2 SMNVEV come from the germline V gene (reference sequence). The CDR3 has 13 amino acids. V was shortened by 5 bases and J by 3 bases, with 8 bases between the two germline ends. CDR3 amino acids: CASSEGGKNIQYF. DNA of the CDR3: TGTGCCAGCAGTGAGGGTGGCAAAAACATTCAGTACTTC.

This clone showed up just a few times. V usage is TRBV5-4 and J usage is TRBJ2-5; D perhaps matches TRBD2 (6 bases). The length of the CDR3 is 12 residues. The V gene lost 6 bases and the J gene lost 5 bases, with 11 bases spanning the gap. Looked up from germline, CDR1 is SGHNT and CDR2 is YYREEE (reference sequence). The CDR3 bases are TGTGCCAGCAATTCCCGGGGGGAGACCCAGTACTTC. This encodes CASNSRGETQYF.

There are a few counts of this clone. The J gene is TRBJ2-3, the V gene TRBV11-2; unclear D gene. The V gene lost 6 bases and the J gene lost 7 bases, with 8 bases spanning the gap. The CDR3 covers 11 residues. CDR1 SGHAT and CDR2 FQNNGV come from the germline V gene. CDR3 amino acids: CASRTRNTQYF. The CDR3 coding sequence is TGTGCCAGCAGAACACGTAATACGCAGTATTTT.

The chain links TRBV11-2 to TRBJ1-2; D is perhaps TRBD1 (6 bases). CDR3 length: 15 amino acids. V lost 7 bases, J lost 4 bases, and 19 bases lay in between. Germline CDR1 and CDR2: SGHAT and FQNNGV. As DNA, the CDR3 is TGTGCCAGCACCCAATCCAACAGGGTGGGCTATGGCTACACCTTC. As protein: CASTQSNRVGYGYTF.

This sequence joins TRBV18 and TRBJ2-3; D is uncertain. V shed 2 bases and J shed 6 bases, with 9 bases lying between them. CDR1 is KGHSH and CDR2 is LQKENI in the germline V gene. The CDR3 runs to 13 residues. The CDR3 sequence: CASSPEATDTQYF. Written as DNA, the CDR3 is TGTGCCAGCTCACCAGAGGCGACCGATACGCAGTATTTT.

This chain links TRBV29-1 with TRBJ1-2; no clear D. V was pared by 3 bases and J by 7 bases, with 12 bases between. Germline CDR1 SQVTM, CDR2 ANQGSEA. The CDR3 spans 12 residues. For the CDR3, the DNA is TGCAGCGTTGACCTCTTTGGGAGTGGCTACACCTTC. Protein sequence: CSVDLFGSGYTF.

This clone was picked up a small number of times. This chain connects TRBV15 to TRBJ2-1; perhaps TRBD2 as D (7 bases). CDR1 and CDR2 from the germline V gene are LNHNV and YYDKDF (reference sequence). The germline V and J ends were trimmed by 0 bases and 3 bases, with 15 bases remaining between them. CDR3 size: 17 residues. CDR3 DNA sequence: TGTGCCACCAGCAGAGAAGACAGGACTAGAGGCTACAATGAGCAGTTCTTC. It is translated as CATSREDRTRGYNEQFF.

The CDR3 bases are TGTGCCAGCAGCTTTTTAAGCCGGGGGGATTCACCCCTCCACTTT. Protein product: CASSFLSRGDSPLHF. J is TRBJ1-6 and V is TRBV7-2; weak D call: TRBD1 (5 bases). The CDR3 spans 15 residues. Trimming pared 3 bases from V and 8 bases from J, leaving 14 bases between. The V gene's germline CDR1 is SGHTA and CDR2 FQGNSA.

This clone was seen a handful of times. The chain couples TRBV5-1 to TRBJ1-6; D may be TRBD1 (5 bases). Trimming took off 4 bases at V and 8 bases at J, with 19 bases between the two ends. This CDR3 is built from 16 residues. From germline, CDR1 is SGHRS and CDR2 YFSETQ. The CDR3 coding sequence is TGCGCCAGCAGCCTCGCGTTAGGAGGAGGGGATTCACCCCTCCACTTT. Translation: CASSLALGGGDSPLHF. Drawing the rest from reference TRBV5-1 and TRBJ1-6, the complete variable domain is KAGVTQTPRYLIKTRGQQVTLSCSPISGHRSVSWYQQTPGQGLQFLFEYFSETQRNKGNFPGRFSGRQFSNSRSEMNVSTLELGDSALYLCASSLALGGGDSPLHFGNGTRLTVT.

The table lists this clone with a few counts. The chain has TRBV7-3 and TRBJ2-7; D possibly corresponds to TRBD2 (6 bases). V lost 0 bases and J lost 3, with 12 bases in between. Germline V gene sequence: CDR1 SGHTA, CDR2 FQGTGA. The CDR3 is 15 amino acids. CDR3 residues: CASSLTGSGGYEQYF. CDR3 DNA: TGTGCCAGCAGCTTAACAGGTAGCGGAGGCTACGAGCAGTACTTC.

The chain uses TRBV19 and TRBJ2-3; D remains unclear. Between the trimmed V and J ends, which lost 1 base and 6 bases, there was a span of 11 bases. This CDR3 spans 14 amino acids. Germline V gene data show CDR1 as LNHDA and CDR2 as SQIVND (reference sequence). CDR3 in amino acids: CASSIVAASDTQYF. The CDR3 nucleotides are TGTGCCAGTAGTATAGTGGCGGCGAGTGATACGCAGTATTTT.

This clone has more than one count but fewer than ten. The V call is TRBV7-2, the J call TRBJ2-5; 9 bases match TRBD1. V was pared by 3 bases and J by 7 bases, with 6 bases of the junction left unmatched. The CDR3 is 14 amino acids. Per germline, CDR1 SGHTA and CDR2 FQGNSA. The CDR3 bases are TGTGCCAGCAGCTTCGTGGACAGGGGTGGGACCCAGTACTTC. It specifies CASSFVDRGGTQYF.

The chain links TRBV6-4 to TRBJ2-3, with 10 bases matching TRBD2. The CDR3 extends over 14 amino acids. Germline CDR1 reads MRHNA; CDR2 reads SNTAGT. The V segment lost 7 bases and the J segment 0 bases; nucleotides outside the gene matches: 1. DNA for the CDR3: TGTGCCAGCAAGACTAGCGGGAGCACAGATACGCAGTATTTT. This translates into CASKTSGSTDTQYF.

J is TRBJ1-2 and V is TRBV7-8, with 8 positions matching TRBD1. Trimming took 5 bases from V and 2 from J; bases not matched to a gene: 13. The germline gives CDR1 SGHVS, CDR2 FQNEAQ. The CDR3 loop spans 17 amino acids. For the CDR3, the DNA is TGTGCCAGCAGCCACCCCCTCGCCGGACAGGGAAACTATGGCTACACCTTC. Translation: CASSHPLAGQGNYGYTF.

Only a few counts were recorded for this clone. The V gene is TRBV11-2, the J gene TRBJ2-1; 10 nucleotides match TRBD2. Germline V gene lookup returns CDR1 SGHAT and CDR2 FQNNGV. V trimming: 7 bases; J trimming: 8 bases; junction bases outside the gene matches: 11. The CDR3 is 15 amino acids. The DNA for the CDR3 is TGTGCCAGCACCCTCGGACTAGCGGAGATCGATGAGCAGTTCTTC. This encodes CASTLGLAEIDEQFF.

This clone was picked up a small number of times. This rearrangement joins TRBV4-1 to TRBJ2-5, with TRBD2 matching 10 bases. J lost 2 bases, V lost 4 bases, and 7 bases had no gene match. The CDR3 spans 16 residues. Germline CDR1 reads MGHRA; CDR2 reads YSYEKL. CDR3 in amino acids: CASSRPGLALQETQYF. Written as DNA, the CDR3 is TGCGCCAGCAGCCGTCCGGGACTAGCGCTACAAGAGACCCAGTACTTC.

V is TRBV18 and J is TRBJ1-2, with D maybe TRBD1 (5 bases). This CDR3 has 14 residues. Trimming shortened V by 6 bases and J by 6 bases, and 17 bases separated the two germline ends. Per germline, CDR1 KGHSH and CDR2 LQKENI. This chain's CDR3 is CASSRDSGRDGYTF. DNA for the CDR3: TGTGCCAGCTCGCGGGACTCCGGACGGGATGGCTACACCTTC.